This TCR beta chain came from a study of blood T cell repertoires in COVID-19. The overall study: Researchers got acute and convalescent COVID-19 samples from the United States, Italy and Spain. Sample material is recorded as cDNA or gDNA derived from T cells, B-cell-depleted T cells, or PBMCs.

In the source study's methods: Reference gene primer amplification gave estimated nucleated cell counts. Assay used: immunoSEQ multiplex PCR; TCRdb lists only in-frame clones, some missing. The V and J calls and clone size come from that table; D and trimming were worked out from the DNA. The table lists about 90,000 clones, more than 80% of them singletons. CDR3 length: 15 residues. Germline assignment: CDR1 MGHRA and CDR2 YSYEKL. Trimming cost V 8 bases and J 0 bases, with 14 bases left between them. This sequence joins TRBV4-1 and TRBJ2-1, with D hard to call. The sequence was collected from a woman aged 70-85 years with acute or convalescent COVID-19. The material sequenced was peripheral blood. The CDR3 here is CASGKESSSYNEQFF. Written as DNA, the CDR3 is TGCGCCAGCGGCAAGGAGTCGAGCTCCTACAATGAGCAGTTCTTC.